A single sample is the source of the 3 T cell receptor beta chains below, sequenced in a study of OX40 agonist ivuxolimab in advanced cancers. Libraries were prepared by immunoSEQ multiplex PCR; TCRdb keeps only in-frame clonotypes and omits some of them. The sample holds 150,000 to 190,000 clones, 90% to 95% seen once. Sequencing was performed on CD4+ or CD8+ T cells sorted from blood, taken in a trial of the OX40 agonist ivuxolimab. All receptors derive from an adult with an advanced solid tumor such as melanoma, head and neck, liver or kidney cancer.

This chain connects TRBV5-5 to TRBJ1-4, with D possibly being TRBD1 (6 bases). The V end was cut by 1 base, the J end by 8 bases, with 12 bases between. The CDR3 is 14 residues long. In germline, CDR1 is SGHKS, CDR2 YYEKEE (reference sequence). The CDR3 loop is CASSLPGAREKLFF. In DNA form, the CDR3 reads TGTGCCAGCAGCTTGCCGGGGGCAAGGGAAAAACTGTTTTTT.

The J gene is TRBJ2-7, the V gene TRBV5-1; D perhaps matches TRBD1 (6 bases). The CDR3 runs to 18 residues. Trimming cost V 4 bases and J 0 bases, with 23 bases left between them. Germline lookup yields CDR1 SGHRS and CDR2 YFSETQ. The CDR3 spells CASSPLPGQGVSSYEQYF. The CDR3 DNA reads TGCGCCAGCAGCCCATTACCGGGACAAGGAGTGAGCTCCTACGAGCAGTACTTC.

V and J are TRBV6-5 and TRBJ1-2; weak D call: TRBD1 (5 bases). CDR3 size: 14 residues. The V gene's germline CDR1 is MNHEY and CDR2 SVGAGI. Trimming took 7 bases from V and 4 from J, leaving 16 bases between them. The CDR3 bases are TGTGCCAGCACGGTGGGCAGGGCCCCCTATGGCTACACCTTC. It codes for CASTVGRAPYGYTF.